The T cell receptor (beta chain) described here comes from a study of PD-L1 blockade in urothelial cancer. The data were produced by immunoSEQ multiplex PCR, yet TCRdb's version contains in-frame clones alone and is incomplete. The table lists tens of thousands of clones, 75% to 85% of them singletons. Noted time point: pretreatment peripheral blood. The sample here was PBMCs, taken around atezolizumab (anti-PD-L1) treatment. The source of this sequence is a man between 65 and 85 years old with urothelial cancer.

The DNA of the CDR3 is TGTGCCAGCAGTGAAGTCTCCGGGTCCTACAATGAGCAGTTCTTC. It codes for CASSEVSGSYNEQFF. J is TRBJ2-1 and V is TRBV2; D unclear. Trimming left V 1 base short and J 1 base short, with 8 bases between. The germline V gene has CDR1 SNHLY and CDR2 FYNNEI. The CDR3 sequence is 15 residues long.